This T cell receptor (beta chain) is from a study of cytomegalovirus exposure and HLA in healthy donors. A multiplex PCR was run with 60 Vbeta primers and 13 Jbeta primers. Repertoires were generated with immunoSEQ multiplex PCR, while TCRdb's copy carries only in-frame clones and drops some. The sample lists 150,000 to 200,000 clones, approximately 79% seen once, with roughly 7.1% in the top ten. The germline V gene has CDR1 SEHNR and CDR2 FQNEAQ (reference sequence). The CDR3 loop spans 15 amino acids. Trimming stripped 1 base from V and 7 bases from J, with 11 bases between. The chain links TRBV7-9 to TRBJ1-6, with a tentative D call TRBD1 (5 bases). The TCR originated in a man aged 35 to 55 in good health and CMV-seropositive. Source material: PBMCs. The CDR3, as DNA: TGTGCCAGCAGCTTAGAAGAGACAGTAAATTCACCCCTCCACTTT. As protein: CASSLEETVNSPLHF.